The 26 T cell receptor beta chains reported below all come from one sample, sequenced in a study of Ad26.COV2.S vaccination and SARS-CoV-2 variants. Sequencing was performed with immunoSEQ multiplex PCR; in TCRdb, only in-frame clones are kept and a portion is missing. Among about 350,000 clones, around 89% were seen once, and the ten largest hold approximately 5%. Treatment meaning: around 19 received Ad26.COV2.S at low or high dose, single or two shots; about five received placebo; per-sample allocation not given. Sample collection was performed on day 63 after the first vaccine or placebo injection. The sequencing here drew on peripheral blood, taken in a trial of Ad26.COV2.S vaccine versus placebo. These receptors all come from a person aged 18-60 years who received the Ad26.COV2.S COVID-19 vaccine or a placebo.

This clone was detected only once. The V call is TRBV29-1, the J call TRBJ1-1; 10 bases match TRBD1. The germline V gene encodes CDR1 SQVTM and CDR2 ANQGSEA. The CDR3 sequence is 13 residues long. The V and J ends lost 3 bases and 4 bases, in that order; junction bases with no gene match: 2. CDR3 loop: CSVEGQGTTEAFF. The CDR3 DNA reads TGCAGCGTTGAGGGACAGGGGACCACTGAAGCTTTCTTT.

The V gene is TRBV19, the J gene TRBJ1-4; TRBD1 agrees at 9 bases. V trimming: 5 bases; J trimming: 7 bases; junction bases outside the gene matches: 8. CDR3 length: 15 residues. Per the germline V gene, CDR1 is LNHDA and CDR2 is SQIVND (reference sequence). In DNA, the CDR3 is TGTGCCAGTAGTGGGATAACAGGGGGCGGTGAAAAACTGTTTTTT. Its protein is CASSGITGGGEKLFF.

The chain employs TRBV7-6 and TRBJ2-7; D perhaps matches TRBD1 (7 bases). Trimming removed 5 bases from V and 7 bases from J, with 9 bases in between. This CDR3 is 11 amino acids long. Germline CDR1 is SGHVS and CDR2 is FNYEAQ. Written as DNA, the CDR3 is TGTGCCAGCAGCGCAGGGGGGGAGCAGTACTTC. Amino acids: CASSAGGEQYF.

The chain links TRBV4-1 to TRBJ1-5, with D maybe TRBD1 (6 bases). The CDR3 covers 13 residues. V was pared by 4 bases and J by 6 bases, with 10 bases between. Germline CDR1 is MGHRA and CDR2 is YSYEKL. Here the CDR3 reads CASSPTGIQPQHF. CDR3 nucleotide sequence: TGCGCCAGCAGCCCAACAGGGATTCAGCCCCAGCATTTT.

The rearrangement uses TRBV5-4 and TRBJ1-2; possible D gene TRBD1, 6 bases. Germline V lookup: CDR1 SGHNT, CDR2 YYREEE (reference sequence). Trimming took 1 base from V and 7 from J, leaving 11 bases between them. The CDR3 spans 13 residues. The CDR3 is CASSLYGGGGYTF. The CDR3 DNA follows: TGTGCCAGCAGCTTGTATGGGGGCGGTGGCTACACCTTC. Based on the CDR3 plus reference TRBV5-4 and TRBJ1-2, the full variable domain is ETGVTQSPTHLIKTRGQQVTLRCSSQSGHNTVSWYQQALGQGPQFIFQYYREEENGRGNFPPRFSGLQFPNYSSELNVNALELDDSALYLCASSLYGGGGYTFGSGTRLTVV.

There are a few counts of this clone. The rearrangement uses TRBV11-2 and TRBJ2-5; no clear D. This CDR3 has 16 residues. Trimming cost V 5 bases and J 4 bases, with 20 bases left between them. The germline gives CDR1 SGHAT, CDR2 FQNNGV. The CDR3 loop is CASSRQVGRNGETQYF. The CDR3 DNA follows: TGTGCCAGCAGCCGCCAGGTTGGAAGGAATGGAGAGACCCAGTACTTC.

The chain uses TRBV5-4 and TRBJ2-5; 7 bases align to TRBD1. The germline CDR1 and CDR2 sequences are SGHNT and YYREEE (reference sequence). The CDR3 spans 16 residues. V gave up 5 bases and J gave up 5 bases; unmatched junction bases: 15. In nucleotides, the CDR3 is TGTGCCAGCAGGGCGGCTACCGGGACAGTAGGGGAGACCCAGTACTTC. Amino acids: CASRAATGTVGETQYF.

V is TRBV12-3 or TRBV12-4 and J is TRBJ1-5; weak D call: TRBD1 (6 bases). The CDR3 is made up of 13 amino acids. Trimming left V 4 bases short and J 6 bases short, with 10 bases between. CDR3 sequence (DNA): TGTGCCAGCAGTTACAGGGTGTTTCAGCCCCAGCATTTT. It yields the protein CASSYRVFQPQHF.

The table lists this clone with a few counts. This chain connects TRBV7-8 to TRBJ1-4, with TRBD1 as a possible D gene (6 bases). The V end lost 10 bases, the J end lost 3 bases, and 12 bases lay between the germline ends. The CDR3 length is 13 residues. In germline, CDR1 is SGHVS, CDR2 FQNEAQ. CDR3 protein: CATSQGPNEKLFF. CDR3 nucleotides: TGTGCCACGAGTCAGGGGCCTAATGAAAAACTGTTTTTT.

This clone is a singleton in its sample. CDR3 region: CASSRVRGTEAFF. The CDR3 DNA reads as TGCGCCAGCAGCCGAGTCAGGGGAACTGAAGCTTTCTTT. The chain is built from TRBV4-1 and TRBJ1-1; TRBD1 might be the D (6 bases). CDR1 is MGHRA and CDR2 is YSYEKL in the germline V gene. The V end was cut by 4 bases, the J end by 5 bases, with 11 bases between. The CDR3 has 13 amino acids.

This chain links TRBV5-5 with TRBJ2-7; D might be TRBD1 (5 bases). This CDR3 region has 13 residues. Germline CDR1 and CDR2: SGHKS and YYEKEE (reference sequence). V was trimmed by 0 bases and J by 7 bases, leaving 11 bases between them. CDR3 residues: CASSLEDKIEQYF. The CDR3, as DNA: TGTGCCAGCAGCTTGGAGGACAAGATAGAGCAGTACTTC. The whole variable domain, filled in from reference TRBV5-5 and TRBJ2-7, reads DAGVTQSPTHLIKTRGQQVTLRCSPISGHKSVSWYQQVLGQGPQFIFQYYEKEERGRGNFPDRFSARQFPNYSSELNVNALLLGDSALYLCASSLEDKIEQYFGPGTRLTVT.

J is TRBJ1-6 and V is TRBV9; no definite D call. Trimming took 0 bases from V and 0 from J, leaving 7 bases between them. The CDR3 is made up of 16 amino acids. The germline gives CDR1 SGDLS, CDR2 YYNGEE. CDR3 coding DNA: TGTGCCAGCAGCGTAGATGGCAGCTCCTATAATTCACCCCTCCACTTT. This codes for CASSVDGSSYNSPLHF.

This clone occurred once. The chain carries TRBV11-3 and TRBJ2-6; no firm D call. The CDR3 extends over 15 amino acids. The germline V gene encodes CDR1 SGHNT and CDR2 YENEEA. Trimming left V 2 bases short and J 2 bases short, with 7 bases between. In DNA form, the CDR3 reads TGTGCCAGCAGCTTAACTGGGGCTGGGGCCAACGTCCTGACTTTC. Translating it yields CASSLTGAGANVLTF. The full variable domain, completed using reference TRBV11-3 and TRBJ2-6, is EAGVVQSPRYKIIEKKQPVAFWCNPISGHNTLYWYLQNLGQGPELLIRYENEEAVDDSQLPKDRFSAERLKGVDSTLKIQPAELGDSAVYLCASSLTGAGANVLTFGAGSRLTVL.

The V gene is TRBV7-2, the J gene TRBJ2-7; 10 bases align to TRBD2. Germline V lookup: CDR1 SGHTA, CDR2 FQGNSA. V was clipped by 3 bases and J by 3 bases; unmatched bases: 5. CDR3 length equals 15 residues. The CDR3 spells CASSLEREGNYEQYF. CDR3 nucleotide sequence: TGTGCCAGCAGCTTGGAGCGGGAGGGAAACTACGAGCAGTACTTC.

V is TRBV5-6 and J is TRBJ1-1, with unresolved D. There are 14 residues in the CDR3. The germline V gene has CDR1 SGHDT and CDR2 YYEEEE. Trimming shortened V by 0 bases and J by 4 bases, and 10 bases separated the two germline ends. The CDR3 coding sequence is TGTGCCAGCAGCTTGGAGGCATCGAGCACTGAAGCTTTCTTT. Its protein is CASSLEASSTEAFF.

The chain uses TRBV28 and TRBJ2-3, with 11 bases that match TRBD1. Germline V gene data show CDR1 as MDHEN and CDR2 as SYDVKM. The CDR3 sequence is 16 residues long. Unmatched junction bases numbered 9, after V lost 4 bases and J lost 6 bases. CDR3 sequence: CASSSYGQGAGDTQYF. Written as DNA, the CDR3 is TGTGCCAGCAGTTCATACGGACAGGGGGCGGGTGATACGCAGTATTTT.

This clone is a singleton in its sample. This sequence joins TRBV5-1 and TRBJ1-4; D gene unclear. V dropped 1 base and J dropped 2 bases, with 3 bases sitting between them. The CDR3 is 13 residues long. Germline CDR1 and CDR2: SGHRS and YFSETQ. The CDR3 reads CASSLMTNEKLFF. CDR3 in DNA: TGCGCCAGCAGCTTGATGACTAATGAAAAACTGTTTTTT.

The chain joins TRBV2 to TRBJ1-2; TRBD1 matches at 10 bases. CDR1 is SNHLY and CDR2 is FYNNEI in the germline V gene. The CDR3 loop spans 13 amino acids. Trimming cost V 7 bases and J 6 bases; bases outside gene matches: 5. The CDR3, as DNA: TGTGCCAGCATGCCGGACAGGGGGAATGGCTACACCTTC. Its translation: CASMPDRGNGYTF.

V and J are TRBV5-5 and TRBJ1-1; D might be TRBD1 (5 bases). Germline CDR1 SGHKS, CDR2 YYEKEE (reference sequence). Between the trimmed V and J ends, which lost 4 bases and 2 bases, there was a span of 15 bases. This CDR3 has 15 amino acids. DNA of the CDR3: TGTGCCAGCAGCGGCTGGGGGATCCTCAACACTGAAGCTTTCTTT. Translated: CASSGWGILNTEAFF.

V is TRBV19 and J is TRBJ1-5; D remains unclear. The V and J ends lost 3 bases and 6 bases respectively, with 6 bases between them. Per the germline V gene, CDR1 is LNHDA and CDR2 is SQIVND (reference sequence). The CDR3 is made up of 12 amino acids. Written as DNA, the CDR3 is TGTGCCAGTAGTATGTCCCCTCAGCCCCAGCATTTT. The encoded protein is CASSMSPQPQHF.

This chain uses TRBV27 with TRBJ1-1; 8 nucleotides agree with TRBD1. The V gene's germline CDR1 is MNHEY and CDR2 SMNVEV (reference sequence). The CDR3 spans 13 residues. Trimming cost V 6 bases and J 6 bases; bases outside gene matches: 6. The CDR3 reads CASRQDRVSEAFF. In DNA form, the CDR3 reads TGTGCCAGCAGACAGGACAGGGTTTCTGAAGCTTTCTTT.

The chain is built from TRBV28 and TRBJ2-7, with D tentatively TRBD2 (6 bases). Trimming took 1 base from V and 4 from J, leaving 11 bases between them. The CDR3 has 14 residues. CDR1 and CDR2 (germline): MDHEN, SYDVKM. The CDR3 reads CASSLSFGGYEQYF. DNA for the CDR3: TGTGCCAGCAGTTTATCCTTTGGGGGGTACGAGCAGTACTTC.

This chain joins TRBV7-2 and TRBJ1-1, with 8 bases fitting TRBD1. This CDR3 is 14 amino acids long. Germline V gives CDR1 SGHTA, CDR2 FQGNSA. V lost 5 bases, J lost 3 bases, and 5 bases stayed unmatched. In DNA form, the CDR3 reads TGTGCCAGCAGCGGTCAGGGGGCGGACACTGAAGCTTTCTTT. Its translation is CASSGQGADTEAFF.

The chain couples TRBV11-3 to TRBJ2-3; no reliable D call. CDR1 is SGHNT, CDR2 YENEEA, per germline. Trimming stripped 6 bases from V and 0 bases from J, with 10 bases between. This CDR3 has 14 residues. CDR3 in amino acids: CASRESQSTDTQYF. The CDR3 DNA is TGTGCCAGCAGAGAAAGCCAAAGCACAGATACGCAGTATTTT. Full variable domain (missing parts from reference TRBV11-3 and TRBJ2-3): EAGVVQSPRYKIIEKKQPVAFWCNPISGHNTLYWYLQNLGQGPELLIRYENEEAVDDSQLPKDRFSAERLKGVDSTLKIQPAELGDSAVYLCASRESQSTDTQYFGPGTRLTVL.

The V call is TRBV5-1, the J call TRBJ1-2; 9 bases map to TRBD1. Trimming removed 2 bases from V and 3 bases from J; junction bases left unmatched: 8. Germline CDR1 is SGHRS and CDR2 is YFSETQ. This CDR3 comprises 16 residues. CDR3 sequence (DNA): TGCGCCAGCAGCTTTTCCCTGGACAGGGGCGACTATGGCTACACCTTC. Translating gives CASSFSLDRGDYGYTF.

The CDR3 DNA reads as TGTGCCAGCAGCTCGGGGGGCTACACTGAAGCTTTCTTT. Translated, it gives CASSSGGYTEAFF. The rearrangement joins TRBV7-9 to TRBJ1-1; D possibly corresponds to TRBD1 (6 bases). V lost 4 bases to trimming and J lost 3 bases, with 9 bases between them. Germline CDR1 SEHNR, CDR2 FQNEAQ (reference sequence). The CDR3 contains 13 residues. The entire variable domain, with the rest obtained from reference TRBV7-9 and TRBJ1-1, is as follows: DTGVSQNPRHKITKRGQNVTFRCDPISEHNRLYWYRQTLGQGPEFLTYFQNEAQLEKSRLLSDRFSAERPKGSFSTLEIQRTEQGDSAMYLCASSSGGYTEAFFGQGTRLTVV.